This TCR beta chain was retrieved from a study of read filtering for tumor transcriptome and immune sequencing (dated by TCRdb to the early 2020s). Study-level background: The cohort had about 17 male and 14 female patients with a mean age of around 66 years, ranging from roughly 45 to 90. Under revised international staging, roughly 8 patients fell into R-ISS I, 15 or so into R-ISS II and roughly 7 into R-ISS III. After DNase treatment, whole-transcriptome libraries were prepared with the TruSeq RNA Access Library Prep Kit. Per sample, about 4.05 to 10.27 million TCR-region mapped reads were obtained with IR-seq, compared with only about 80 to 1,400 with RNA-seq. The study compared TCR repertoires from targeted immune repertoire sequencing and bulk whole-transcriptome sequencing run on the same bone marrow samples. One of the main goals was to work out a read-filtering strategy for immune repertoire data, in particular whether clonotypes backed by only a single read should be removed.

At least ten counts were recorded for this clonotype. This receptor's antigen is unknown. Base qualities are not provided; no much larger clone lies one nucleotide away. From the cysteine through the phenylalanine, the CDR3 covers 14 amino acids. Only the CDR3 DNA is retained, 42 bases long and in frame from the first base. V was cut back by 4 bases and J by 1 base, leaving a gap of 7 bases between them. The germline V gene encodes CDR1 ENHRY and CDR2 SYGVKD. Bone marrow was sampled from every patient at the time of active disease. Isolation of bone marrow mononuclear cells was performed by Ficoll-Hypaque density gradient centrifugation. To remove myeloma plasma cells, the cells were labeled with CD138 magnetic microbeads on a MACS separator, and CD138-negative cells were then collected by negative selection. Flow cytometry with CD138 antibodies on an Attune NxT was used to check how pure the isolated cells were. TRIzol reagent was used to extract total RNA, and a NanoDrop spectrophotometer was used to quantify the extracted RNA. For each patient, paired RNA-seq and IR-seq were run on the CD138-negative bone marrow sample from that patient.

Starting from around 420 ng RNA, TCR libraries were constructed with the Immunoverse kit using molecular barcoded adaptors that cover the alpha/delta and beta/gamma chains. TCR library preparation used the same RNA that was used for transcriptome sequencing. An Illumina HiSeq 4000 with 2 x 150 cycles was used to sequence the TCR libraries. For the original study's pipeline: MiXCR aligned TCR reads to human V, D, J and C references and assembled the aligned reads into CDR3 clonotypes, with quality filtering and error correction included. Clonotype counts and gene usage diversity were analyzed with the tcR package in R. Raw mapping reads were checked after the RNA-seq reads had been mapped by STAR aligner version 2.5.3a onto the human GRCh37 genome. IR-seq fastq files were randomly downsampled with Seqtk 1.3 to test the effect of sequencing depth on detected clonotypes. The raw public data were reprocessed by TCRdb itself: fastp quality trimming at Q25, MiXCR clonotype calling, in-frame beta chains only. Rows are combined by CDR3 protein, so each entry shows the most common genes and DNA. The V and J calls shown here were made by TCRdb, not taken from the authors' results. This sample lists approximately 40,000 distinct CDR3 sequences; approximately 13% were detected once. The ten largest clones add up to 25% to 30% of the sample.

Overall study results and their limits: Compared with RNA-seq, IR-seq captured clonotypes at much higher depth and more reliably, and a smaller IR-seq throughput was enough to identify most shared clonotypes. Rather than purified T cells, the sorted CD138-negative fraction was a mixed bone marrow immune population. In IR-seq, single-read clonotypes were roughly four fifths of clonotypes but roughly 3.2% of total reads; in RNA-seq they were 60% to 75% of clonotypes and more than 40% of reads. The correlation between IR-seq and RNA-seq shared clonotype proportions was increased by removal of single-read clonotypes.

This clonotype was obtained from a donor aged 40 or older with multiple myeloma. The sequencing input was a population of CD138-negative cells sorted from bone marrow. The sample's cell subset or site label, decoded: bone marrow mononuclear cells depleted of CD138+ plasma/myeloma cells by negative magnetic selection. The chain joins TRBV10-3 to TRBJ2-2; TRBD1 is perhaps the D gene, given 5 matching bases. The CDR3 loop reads CAISATGNTGELFF. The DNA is TGTGCCATCAGTGCTACAGGGAACACCGGGGAGCTGTTTTTT.